Below are 11 T cell receptor beta chains sequenced from a single sample in a study of vaccination and CD4 T cells after COVID-19. Treatment of the sample: roughly 11-day PBMC culture with coronavirus spike peptide pools or control peptides (ViraFEST assay). Their specific antigens are unknown. The Oncomine TCR Beta short-read assay sequenced DNA from cultured CD4+ T cells. MiXCR, run by TCRdb on the PCR reads, gives a single entry per CDR3 protein. Of around 15,000 distinct CDR3 sequences in the sample, roughly two fifths were seen once. Sequences were derived from CD4+ T cells from blood, cultured in vitro, sampled before SARS-CoV-2 vaccination. The source is a human donor who had recovered from COVID-19.

V is TRBV5-5 and J is TRBJ1-1; 8 bases agree with TRBD1. This CDR3 region has 15 residues. V lost 4 bases, J lost 3 bases, and 8 bases stayed unmatched. The germline V gene encodes CDR1 SGHKS and CDR2 YYEKEE (reference sequence). DNA for the CDR3: TGTGCCAGCAGCCTTCCGGGCAGGGGGCACACTGAAGCTTTCTTT. Protein product: CASSLPGRGHTEAFF.

The chain couples TRBV11-3 to TRBJ1-2; 8 nucleotides line up with TRBD1. Losses at the gene ends were 4 bases for V and 8 bases for J; bases not matched to a gene: 6. CDR3 length: 13 amino acids. The germline V gene encodes CDR1 SGHNT and CDR2 YENEEA. In DNA, the CDR3 is TGTGCCAGCAGCTCGCAGGGGGCACGGGGCTACACCTTC. The encoded protein is CASSSQGARGYTF.

The sample holds a few counts of this clonotype. The CDR3 spells CASSVWTSGGGDTQYF. CDR3 DNA: TGTGCCAGCAGTGTCTGGACTAGCGGGGGCGGGGATACGCAGTATTTT. The rearrangement joins TRBV2 to TRBJ2-3, with 13 bases identical to TRBD2. The CDR3 loop spans 16 amino acids. V lost 4 bases, J lost 6 bases, and 7 bases stayed unmatched. Germline lookup yields CDR1 SNHLY and CDR2 FYNNEI.

The V and J genes are TRBV11-2 and TRBJ1-1; 7 bases align to TRBD1. Germline V gene sequence: CDR1 SGHAT, CDR2 FQNNGV. The CDR3 runs 13 residues. V lost 0 bases, J lost 9 bases, and 4 bases stayed unmatched. The CDR3: CASSLDVRGKAFF. CDR3 DNA: TGTGCCAGCAGCTTAGATGTCAGGGGGAAAGCTTTCTTT.

The table lists this clonotype with a few counts. This chain links TRBV29-1 with TRBJ1-1; D unresolved. The CDR3 has 11 amino acids. The V end was cut by 7 bases, the J end by 3 bases, with 9 bases between. Germline lookup yields CDR1 SQVTM and CDR2 ANQGSEA. The CDR3 DNA reads as TGCAGCGGGGGTTTCGACACTGAAGCTTTCTTT. Amino acids: CSGGFDTEAFF.

V usage is TRBV27 and J usage is TRBJ2-2; no clear D gene. The V gene lost 7 bases and the J gene lost 0 bases, with 12 bases spanning the gap. This CDR3 is 15 amino acids long. The germline V gene has CDR1 MNHEY and CDR2 SMNVEV (reference sequence). The CDR3 coding sequence is TGTGCCAGCAAAACGGGCGGCTCGAACACCGGGGAGCTGTTTTTT. As protein: CASKTGGSNTGELFF.

The chain recombines TRBV12-3 or TRBV12-4 with TRBJ1-6; 8 bases agree with TRBD1. Germline trimming cut 1 base from V and 6 bases from J; bases unmatched to any gene: 2. The CDR3 extends over 15 amino acids. In DNA, the CDR3 is TGTGCCAGCAGTTTAGGGACAGGGTTTAATTCACCCCTCCACTTT. Amino acids: CASSLGTGFNSPLHF.

This clonotype turned up a few times. CDR3 protein: CASSFRVPRLGYGYTF. In DNA form, the CDR3 reads TGTGCCAGCAGCTTTCGAGTGCCTAGGTTAGGCTATGGCTACACCTTC. V is TRBV7-8 and J is TRBJ1-2; D call uncertain. The germline V gene encodes CDR1 SGHVS and CDR2 FQNEAQ. The V and J ends lost 3 bases and 4 bases respectively, with 18 bases between them. The CDR3 loop spans 16 amino acids.

This rearrangement joins TRBV4-1 to TRBJ1-4; maybe TRBD1 (6 bases). The CDR3 totals 13 residues. Per germline, CDR1 MGHRA and CDR2 YSYEKL. Trimming left V 4 bases short and J 8 bases short, with 11 bases between. The CDR3 DNA reads TGCGCCAGCAGCCTCGCCAGGGGCGAAAAACTGTTTTTT. It yields the protein CASSLARGEKLFF.

This clonotype was counted a few times. This chain joins TRBV6-1 and TRBJ1-1; D ambiguous. V was clipped by 8 bases and J by 2 bases, with 12 bases between them. CDR3 size: 13 residues. The V gene's germline CDR1 is MNHNS and CDR2 SASEGT. In DNA, the CDR3 is TGTGCCAGCGGGTACAGAGTTAACACTGAAGCTTTCTTT. As protein: CASGYRVNTEAFF.

This clonotype occurred a few times. The chain couples TRBV6-1 to TRBJ1-2; D might be TRBD1 (5 bases). The ends were cut back, 7 bases at V and 0 bases at J, with 15 bases in the middle. This CDR3 is 15 amino acids long. The germline V gene has CDR1 MNHNS and CDR2 SASEGT. CDR3 DNA sequence: TGTGCCAGCACCTCAAGGGACGGAGCTAACTATGGCTACACCTTC. It codes for CASTSRDGANYGYTF.